This is a list of T cell receptor beta chains from one sample in a study of OX40 agonist ivuxolimab in advanced cancers. Clones were sequenced by immunoSEQ multiplex PCR, and TCRdb holds only the in-frame ones, with some missing. The data hold 85,000 to 100,000 clones, with 75% to 95% observed a single time. Sequenced here: CD4+ or CD8+ T cells sorted from blood, sampled in a trial of the OX40 agonist ivuxolimab. These receptors came from an adult with an advanced solid tumor such as melanoma, head and neck, liver or kidney cancer. CDR3s include the opening cysteine and the closing phenylalanine or tryptophan. Fields, in order: CDR3 length, clone size, D gene, J gene, V gene, CDR3 protein, CDR3 DNA. The D gene is left open where the match is weak. The listing skips clone size in some rows; elsewhere it reads once, few, many or a size class.

16 | - | - | TRBJ1-1 | TRBV28 | CASSLGGNRVNTEAFF | TGTGCCAGCAGTTTAGGGGGGAACAGGGTGAACACTGAAGCTTTCTTT
19 | - | - | TRBJ2-6 | TRBV4-3 | CASSQVPNSLVSGANVLTF | TGCGCCAGCAGCCAAGTTCCCAACAGTCTGGTCTCTGGGGCCAACGTCCTGACTTTC
13 | - | - | TRBJ2-5 | TRBV30 | CAWSMGLMKTQYF | TGTGCCTGGAGTATGGGGTTGATGAAGACCCAGTACTTC
14 | - | TRBD1 | TRBJ1-3 | TRBV6-5 | CATSRTGSGNTIYF | TGTGCCACCTCCCGGACAGGCTCTGGAAACACCATATATTTT
14 | - | - | TRBJ2-5 | TRBV5-4 | CASSFGQGQETQYF | TGTGCCAGCAGCTTTGGGCAGGGGCAAGAGACCCAGTACTTC
15 | - | - | TRBJ2-7 | TRBV7-2 | CASSLEAGKSYEQYF | TGTGCCAGCAGCTTAGAAGCAGGGAAATCCTACGAGCAGTACTTC
15 | - | TRBD1 | TRBJ2-7 | TRBV28 | CASSAPGQGSYEQYF | TGTGCCAGCAGTGCCCCGGGACAGGGGAGCTACGAGCAGTACTTC
13 | - | - | TRBJ2-1 | TRBV11-3 | CASSPQPNNEQFF | TGTGCCAGCAGCCCCCAGCCTAACAATGAGCAGTTCTTC
15 | once | - | TRBJ2-1 | TRBV5-6 | CASSLVAGHYNEQFF | TGTGCCAGCAGCTTGGTGGCGGGACATTACAATGAGCAGTTCTTC
14 | once | TRBD2 | TRBJ2-5 | TRBV7-9 | CASSRPGLGETQYF | TGTGCCAGCAGCCGTCCGGGACTAGGAGAGACCCAGTACTTC
16 | - | TRBD2 | TRBJ2-1 | TRBV4-3 | CASSQTTSGDYNEQFF | TGCGCCAGCAGCCAGACCACTAGCGGAGACTACAATGAGCAGTTCTTC
20 | few | TRBD1 | TRBJ1-5 | TRBV6-1 | CASSEFRGTGVQGSNQPQHF | TGTGCCAGCAGTGAGTTCCGTGGGACAGGGGTTCAAGGGAGCAATCAGCCCCAGCATTTT
15 | once | - | TRBJ1-5 | TRBV7-2 | CASSVNGGFDQPQHF | TGTGCCAGCAGCGTAAATGGGGGGTTCGATCAGCCCCAGCATTTT
15 | - | - | TRBJ2-2 | TRBV5-5 | CASHLLLLGTGELFF | TGTGCCAGCCACCTATTGTTGTTGGGCACCGGGGAGCTGTTTTTT
13 | - | - | TRBJ2-7 | TRBV28 | CASEGGTSYEQYF | TGTGCCAGCGAAGGCGGGACGTCCTACGAGCAGTACTTC
14 | - | - | TRBJ2-1 | TRBV7-7 | CASSLAPSSNEQFF | TGTGCCAGCAGCTTAGCGCCCAGCAGCAATGAGCAGTTCTTC
15 | - | TRBD2 | TRBJ2-7 | TRBV7-9 | CASSSLAGVGYEQYF | TGTGCCAGCAGCTCCCTAGCGGGAGTAGGTTACGAGCAGTACTTC
12 | - | - | TRBJ2-1 | TRBV6-5 | CAVSGVYNEQFF | TGTGCAGTTAGCGGAGTCTACAATGAGCAGTTCTTC
13 | - | - | TRBJ2-3 | TRBV7-2 | CASSPGTSDTQYF | TGTGCCAGCAGCCCCGGGACTTCAGATACGCAGTATTTT
14 | - | TRBD1 | TRBJ2-7 | TRBV5-1 | CASSPRQGTYEQYF | TGCGCCAGCAGCCCGAGACAGGGAACCTACGAGCAGTACTTC
15 | - | - | TRBJ2-2 | TRBV5-6 | CASSFGTRGTGELFF | TGTGCCAGCAGCTTCGGGACCCGCGGCACCGGGGAGCTGTTTTTT
12 | - | - | TRBJ1-1 | TRBV28 | CASTLWAGKVFF | TGTGCCAGCACCCTTTGGGCAGGGAAAGTTTTCTTT
16 | - | TRBD1 | TRBJ2-3 | TRBV15 | CATSRDRTGFTDTQYF | TGTGCCACCAGCAGAGATAGGACAGGGTTCACAGATACGCAGTATTTT
15 | - | - | TRBJ2-5 | TRBV2 | CASSEAGVPVETQYF | TGTGCCAGCAGTGAAGCGGGGGTGCCCGTGGAGACCCAGTACTTC
17 | few | TRBD1 | TRBJ2-7 | TRBV7-2 | CASSLRPPGTGFQEQYF | TGTGCCAGCAGCTTACGTCCCCCCGGGACAGGGTTTCAAGAGCAGTACTTC
12 | many | - | TRBJ1-5 | TRBV28 | CASNQGPQPQHF | TGTGCCAGCAACCAGGGGCCGCAGCCCCAGCATTTT
14 | - | - | TRBJ2-3 | TRBV18 | CASSPRPGVDTQYF | TGTGCCAGCTCCCCTCGGCCGGGAGTGGATACGCAGTATTTT
15 | once | TRBD2 | TRBJ2-5 | TRBV6-6 | CASSSPTSGGGTQYF | TGTGCCAGCAGTTCCCCAACTAGCGGCGGCGGGACCCAGTACTTC
14 | once | TRBD1 | TRBJ2-7 | TRBV6-6 | CASSTGTGGGEQYF | TGTGCCAGCAGTACGGGGACAGGGGGAGGCGAGCAGTACTTC
13 | once | - | TRBJ1-6 | TRBV30 | CAWSAGGNSPLHF | TGTGCCTGGAGTGCGGGCGGAAATTCACCCCTCCACTTT
15 | - | TRBD1 | TRBJ2-7 | TRBV27 | CASSRRDRGRYEQYF | TGTGCCAGCAGCCGCCGGGACAGGGGAAGGTACGAGCAGTACTTC
13 | - | - | TRBJ2-5 | TRBV11-2 | CASTVGRKETQYF | TGTGCCAGCACCGTCGGACGGAAAGAGACCCAGTACTTC
14 | once | - | TRBJ2-1 | TRBV19 | CASSIEDGLNEQFF | TGTGCCAGTAGTATTGAGGACGGACTTAATGAGCAGTTCTTC
15 | - | TRBD2 | TRBJ2-7 | TRBV6-6 | CASSPGGSGTYEQYF | TGTGCCAGCAGCCCGGGGGGTAGCGGTACCTACGAGCAGTACTTC
19 | - | - | TRBJ2-3 | TRBV21-1 | CASSKDASREALRTDTQYF | TGTGCCAGCAGCAAAGATGCGTCCCGGGAGGCTCTTCGCACAGATACGCAGTATTTT
12 | - | - | TRBJ2-1 | TRBV28 | CASSRHVNEQFF | TGTGCCAGCAGCAGACATGTCAATGAGCAGTTCTTC
16 | - | TRBD1 | TRBJ2-1 | TRBV4-2 | CASSHRGQGSYNEQFF | TGTGCCAGCAGCCACCGCGGACAGGGTTCCTACAATGAGCAGTTCTTC
20 | - | - | TRBJ1-1 | TRBV13 | CASSLIRSRVRVIMNTEAFF | TGTGCCAGCAGCTTAATCCGGAGCAGGGTTAGGGTTATCATGAACACTGAAGCTTTCTTT
19 | - | - | TRBJ2-1 | TRBV15 | CATSRTSISGTSSYSEQFF | TGTGCCACCAGCAGAACGAGTATTTCAGGGACAAGCTCCTACAGTGAGCAGTTCTTC
13 | - | - | TRBJ1-1 | TRBV18 | CASSQSGETEAFF | TGTGCCAGCTCACAATCGGGTGAAACTGAAGCTTTCTTT
15 | - | - | TRBJ2-7 | TRBV11-2 | CASSLEPWEFHEQYF | TGTGCCAGCAGCTTAGAACCCTGGGAGTTCCACGAGCAGTACTTC
14 | - | - | TRBJ2-5 | TRBV6-1 | CASSLGRERETQYF | TGTGCCAGCAGCCTTGGCAGGGAGAGGGAGACCCAGTACTTC
14 | - | TRBD2 | TRBJ2-1 | TRBV28 | CASSRTSARNEQFF | TGTGCCAGCTCGAGGACTAGCGCCAGGAATGAGCAGTTCTTC
16 | - | - | TRBJ2-7 | TRBV7-9 | CASSLLTGTAGAEQYF | TGTGCCAGCAGCTTATTAACAGGGACCGCTGGGGCTGAGCAGTACTTC
16 | once | TRBD2 | TRBJ2-2 | TRBV5-4 | CASSLGYGRGTGELFF | TGTGCCAGCAGCTTGGGGTACGGGAGGGGTACCGGGGAGCTGTTTTTT
14 | once | - | TRBJ1-4 | TRBV6-5 | CASRQLAGNGKLFF | TGTGCCAGCAGACAGCTGGCGGGTAATGGTAAACTGTTTTTT
11 | - | - | TRBJ1-2 | TRBV28 | CASSLKTSYTF | TGTGCCAGCAGTTTAAAGACAAGCTACACCTTC
15 | - | - | TRBJ2-6 | TRBV27 | CASSLLLGGANVLTF | TGTGCCAGCAGTTTATTACTAGGGGGGGCCAACGTCCTGACTTTC
13 | - | TRBD1 | TRBJ1-6 | TRBV7-9 | CASSRDRDSPLHF | TGTGCCAGCAGCCGCGACAGGGACTCACCCCTCCACTTT
15 | - | TRBD1 | TRBJ2-1 | TRBV6-1 | CASILTGSSYNEQFF | TGTGCCAGCATACTGACAGGGTCCTCCTACAATGAGCAGTTCTTC
13 | - | - | TRBJ1-1 | TRBV7-6 | CASTHGRGTEAFF | TGTGCCAGCACCCACGGACGGGGCACTGAAGCTTTCTTT
14 | - | - | TRBJ2-5 | TRBV19 | CASSTAAGVGTQYF | TGTGCCAGTAGTACTGCGGCGGGCGTGGGGACCCAGTACTTC
14 | - | TRBD2 | TRBJ2-7 | TRBV6-5 | CASSREAGAYEQYF | TGTGCCAGCAGTCGAGAAGCGGGGGCCTACGAGCAGTACTTC